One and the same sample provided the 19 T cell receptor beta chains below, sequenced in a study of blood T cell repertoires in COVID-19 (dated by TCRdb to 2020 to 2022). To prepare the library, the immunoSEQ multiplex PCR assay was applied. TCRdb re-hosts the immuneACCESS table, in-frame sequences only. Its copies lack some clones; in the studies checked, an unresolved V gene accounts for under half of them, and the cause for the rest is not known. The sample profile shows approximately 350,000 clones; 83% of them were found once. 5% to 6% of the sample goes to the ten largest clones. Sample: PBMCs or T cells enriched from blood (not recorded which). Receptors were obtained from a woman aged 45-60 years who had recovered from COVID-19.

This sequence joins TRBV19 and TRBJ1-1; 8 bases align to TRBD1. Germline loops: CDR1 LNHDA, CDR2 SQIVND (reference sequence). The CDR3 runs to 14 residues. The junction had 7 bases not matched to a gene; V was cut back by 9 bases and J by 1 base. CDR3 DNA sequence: TGTGCCAGCACTCAGGGGGCGGAGAACACTGAAGCTTTCTTT. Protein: CASTQGAENTEAFF.

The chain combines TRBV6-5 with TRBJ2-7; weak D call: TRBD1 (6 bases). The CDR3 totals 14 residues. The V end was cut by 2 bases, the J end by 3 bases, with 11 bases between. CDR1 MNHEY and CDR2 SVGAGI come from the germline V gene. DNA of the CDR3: TGTGCCAGCAGTTACGGGGGCAAAAACTACGAGCAGTACTTC. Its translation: CASSYGGKNYEQYF.

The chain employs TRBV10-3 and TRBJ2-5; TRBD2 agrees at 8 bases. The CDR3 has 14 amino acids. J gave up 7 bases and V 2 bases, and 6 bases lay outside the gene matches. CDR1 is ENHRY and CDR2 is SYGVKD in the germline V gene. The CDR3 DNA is TGTGCCATCAGTGAGGGGACTAGTAGGGGGACCCAGTACTTC. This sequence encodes CAISEGTSRGTQYF.

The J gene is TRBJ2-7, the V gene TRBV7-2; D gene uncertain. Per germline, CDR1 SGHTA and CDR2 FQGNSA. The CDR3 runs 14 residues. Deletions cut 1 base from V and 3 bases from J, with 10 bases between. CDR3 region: CASSLDGLVYEQYF. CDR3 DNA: TGTGCCAGCAGCTTAGATGGCCTAGTCTACGAGCAGTACTTC.

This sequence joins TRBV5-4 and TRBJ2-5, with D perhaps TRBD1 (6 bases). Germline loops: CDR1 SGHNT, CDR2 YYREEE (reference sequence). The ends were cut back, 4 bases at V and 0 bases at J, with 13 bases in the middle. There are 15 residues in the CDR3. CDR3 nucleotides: TGTGCCAGCAGCGATCCTGGACAGTACCAAGAGACCCAGTACTTC. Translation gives CASSDPGQYQETQYF.

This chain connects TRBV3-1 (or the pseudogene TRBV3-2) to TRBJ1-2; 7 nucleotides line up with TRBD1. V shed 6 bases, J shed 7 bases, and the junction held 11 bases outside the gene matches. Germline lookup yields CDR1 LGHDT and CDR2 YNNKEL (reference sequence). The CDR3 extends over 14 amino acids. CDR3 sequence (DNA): TGTGCCAGCAGTCACAGGGGCGACACGGTTGGCTACACCTTC. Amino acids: CASSHRGDTVGYTF.

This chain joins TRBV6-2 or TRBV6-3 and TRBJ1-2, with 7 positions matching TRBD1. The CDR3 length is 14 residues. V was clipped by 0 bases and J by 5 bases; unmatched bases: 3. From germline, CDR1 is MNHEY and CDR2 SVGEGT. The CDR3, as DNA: TGTGCCAGCAGTTACTCGAACAGGGGATATGGCTACACCTTC. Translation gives CASSYSNRGYGYTF.

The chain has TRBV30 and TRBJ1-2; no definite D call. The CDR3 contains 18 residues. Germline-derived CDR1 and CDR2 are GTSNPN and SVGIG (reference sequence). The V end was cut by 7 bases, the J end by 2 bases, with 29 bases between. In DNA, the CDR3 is TGTGCCTCGAAGCCTCCGGCGACGCGGGGTACCACAAACTATGGCTACACCTTC. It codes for CASKPPATRGTTNYGYTF.

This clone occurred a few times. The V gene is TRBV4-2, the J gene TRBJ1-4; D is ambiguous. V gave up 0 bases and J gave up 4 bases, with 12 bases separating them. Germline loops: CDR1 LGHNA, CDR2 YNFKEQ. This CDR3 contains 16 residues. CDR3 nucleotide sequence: TGTGCCAGCAGCCAAGAGTTTGCGGGTAATAATGAAAAACTGTTTTTT. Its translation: CASSQEFAGNNEKLFF.

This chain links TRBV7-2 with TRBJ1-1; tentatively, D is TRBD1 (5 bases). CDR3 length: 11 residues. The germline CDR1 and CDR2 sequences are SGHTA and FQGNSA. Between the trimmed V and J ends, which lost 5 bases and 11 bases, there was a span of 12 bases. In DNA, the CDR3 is TGTGCCAGCAGCCTGACACAGGAGGCTTTCTTT. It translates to CASSLTQEAFF.

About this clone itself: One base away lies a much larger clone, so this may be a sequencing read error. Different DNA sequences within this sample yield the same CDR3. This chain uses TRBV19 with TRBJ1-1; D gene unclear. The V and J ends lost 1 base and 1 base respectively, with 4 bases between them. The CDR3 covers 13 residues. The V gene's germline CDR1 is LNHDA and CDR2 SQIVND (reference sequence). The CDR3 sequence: CASSIGGNTEAFF. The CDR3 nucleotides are TGTGCCAGTAGTATAGGCGGGAACACTGAAGCTTTCTTT.

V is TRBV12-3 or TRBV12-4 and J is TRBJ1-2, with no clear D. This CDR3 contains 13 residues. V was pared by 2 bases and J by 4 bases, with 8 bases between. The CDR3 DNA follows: TGTGCCAGCAGTTTATTGGTCAGCTATGGCTACACCTTC. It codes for CASSLLVSYGYTF.

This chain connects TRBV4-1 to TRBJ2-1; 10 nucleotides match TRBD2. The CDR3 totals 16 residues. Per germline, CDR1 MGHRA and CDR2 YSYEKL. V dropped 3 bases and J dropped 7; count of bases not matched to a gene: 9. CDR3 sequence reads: CASSHRQAGGGNEQFF. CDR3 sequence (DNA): TGCGCCAGCAGCCATCGACAAGCGGGAGGGGGGAATGAGCAGTTCTTC.

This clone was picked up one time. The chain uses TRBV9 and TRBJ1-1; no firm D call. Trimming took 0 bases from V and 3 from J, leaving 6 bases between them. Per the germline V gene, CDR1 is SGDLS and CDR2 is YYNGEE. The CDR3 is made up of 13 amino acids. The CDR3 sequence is CASSVGPDTEAFF. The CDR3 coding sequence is TGTGCCAGCAGCGTAGGTCCGGACACTGAAGCTTTCTTT. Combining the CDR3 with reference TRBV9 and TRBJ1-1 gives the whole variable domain DSGVTQTPKHLITATGQRVTLRCSPRSGDLSVYWYQQSLDQGLQFLIQYYNGEERAKGNILERFSAQQFPDLHSELNLSSLELGDSALYFCASSVGPDTEAFFGQGTRLTVV.

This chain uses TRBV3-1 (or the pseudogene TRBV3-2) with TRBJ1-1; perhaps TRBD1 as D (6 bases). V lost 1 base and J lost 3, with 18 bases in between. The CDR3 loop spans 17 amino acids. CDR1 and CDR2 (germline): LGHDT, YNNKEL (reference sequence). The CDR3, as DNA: TGTGCCAGCAGCCAAGTTTTATCGATGACAGGCGACACTGAAGCTTTCTTT. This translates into CASSQVLSMTGDTEAFF.

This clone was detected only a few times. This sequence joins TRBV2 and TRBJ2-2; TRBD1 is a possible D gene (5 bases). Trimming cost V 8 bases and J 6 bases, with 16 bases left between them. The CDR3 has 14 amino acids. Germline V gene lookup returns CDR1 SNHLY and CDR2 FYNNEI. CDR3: CASVWTLGAGELFF. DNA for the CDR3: TGTGCCAGCGTCTGGACCTTAGGGGCCGGGGAGCTGTTTTTT.

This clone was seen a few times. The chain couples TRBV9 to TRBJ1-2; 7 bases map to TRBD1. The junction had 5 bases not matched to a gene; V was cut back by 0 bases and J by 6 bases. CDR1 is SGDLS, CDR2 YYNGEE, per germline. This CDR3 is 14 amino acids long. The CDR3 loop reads CASSVGGTDHGYTF. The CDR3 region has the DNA TGTGCCAGCAGCGTAGGGGGGACAGACCATGGCTACACCTTC.

Here the CDR3 DNA reads TGTGCCAGCAGCTTAGCGGGACAGATCTCTGGGGCCAACGTCCTGACTTTC. This gives the protein CASSLAGQISGANVLTF. The chain couples TRBV7-8 to TRBJ2-6; 7 bases fit TRBD1. Per the germline V gene, CDR1 is SGHVS and CDR2 is FQNEAQ. Unmatched junction bases numbered 2, after V lost 0 bases and J lost 0 bases. The CDR3 totals 17 residues.

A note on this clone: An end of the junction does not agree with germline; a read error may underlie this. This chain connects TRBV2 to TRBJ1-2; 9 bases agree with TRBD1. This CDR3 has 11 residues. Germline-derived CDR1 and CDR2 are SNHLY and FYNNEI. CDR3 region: CASSHGQGRLF. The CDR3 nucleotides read TGTGCCAGCAGTCACGGACAGGGGAGGCTCTTC.